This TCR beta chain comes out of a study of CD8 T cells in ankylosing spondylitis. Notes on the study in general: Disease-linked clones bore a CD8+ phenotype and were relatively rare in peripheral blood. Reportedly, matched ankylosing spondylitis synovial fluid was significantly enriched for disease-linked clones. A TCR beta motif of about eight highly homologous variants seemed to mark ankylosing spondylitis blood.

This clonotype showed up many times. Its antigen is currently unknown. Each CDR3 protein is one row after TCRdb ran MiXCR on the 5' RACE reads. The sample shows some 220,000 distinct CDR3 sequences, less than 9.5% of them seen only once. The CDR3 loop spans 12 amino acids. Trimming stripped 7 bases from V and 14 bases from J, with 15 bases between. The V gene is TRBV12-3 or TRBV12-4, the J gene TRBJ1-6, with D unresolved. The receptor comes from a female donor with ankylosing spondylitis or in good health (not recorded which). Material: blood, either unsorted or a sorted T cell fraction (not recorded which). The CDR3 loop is CASTGSIRTLHF. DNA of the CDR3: TGTGCCAGCACCGGAAGTATTAGGACCCTCCACTTT.